This entry lists 24 T cell receptor beta chains sequenced from one sample in a study of Ad26.COV2.S vaccination and SARS-CoV-2 variants. The table came from immunoSEQ multiplex PCR; TCRdb's copy has only in-frame clones and leaves some out. The table includes around 300,000 clones, 85% to 90% detected once. Regarding treatment: roughly 19 received Ad26.COV2.S at low or high dose, single or two shots; five or six received placebo; per-sample allocation not given. On day 63 after the first injection, vaccine and placebo recipients gave samples. Source: peripheral blood, taken in a trial of Ad26.COV2.S vaccine versus placebo. The source is a person between 18 and 65 years old who received the Ad26.COV2.S COVID-19 vaccine or a placebo.

The chain uses TRBV2 and TRBJ2-2; perhaps TRBD1 as D (6 bases). The CDR3 has 14 residues. Per the germline V gene, CDR1 is SNHLY and CDR2 is FYNNEI. Trimming stripped 7 bases from V and 4 bases from J, with 13 bases between. Written as DNA, the CDR3 is TGTGCCAGCAACAGGGCCCCCTCCACCGGGGAGCTGTTTTTT. Its translation is CASNRAPSTGELFF.

The J gene is TRBJ2-5, the V gene TRBV29-1; D ambiguous. Between the trimmed V and J ends, which lost 2 bases and 4 bases, there was a span of 11 bases. The CDR3 loop spans 13 amino acids. Germline CDR1 is SQVTM and CDR2 is ANQGSEA. The CDR3, as DNA: TGCAGCGTTGAATTGAGTGTTGGAGAGACCCAGTACTTC. The encoded protein is CSVELSVGETQYF.

The chain is built from TRBV27 and TRBJ2-3; 10 bases agree with TRBD2. CDR1 is MNHEY and CDR2 is SMNVEV in the germline V gene (reference sequence). The CDR3 is made up of 17 amino acids. Germline trimming cut 6 bases from V and 1 base from J; bases unmatched to any gene: 10. CDR3 residues: CASSPGLAESGTDTQYF. CDR3 coding DNA: TGTGCCAGCAGCCCCGGACTAGCGGAGAGCGGCACAGATACGCAGTATTTT.

This chain uses TRBV28 with TRBJ2-2; the D gene is possibly TRBD2 (6 bases). Germline CDR1 reads MDHEN; CDR2 reads SYDVKM. This CDR3 region has 14 residues. Trimming removed 3 bases at V and 2 bases at J, with 7 bases between. Here the CDR3 DNA reads TGTGCCAGCAGTTTGGGAGGTAACACCGGGGAGCTGTTTTTT. It yields the protein CASSLGGNTGELFF.

A few counts support this clone. The chain recombines TRBV7-9 with TRBJ1-6; TRBD1 agrees at 7 bases. CDR1 is SEHNR and CDR2 is FQNEAQ in the germline V gene (reference sequence). The CDR3 contains 15 residues. The junction had 17 bases not matched to a gene; V was cut back by 8 bases and J by 13 bases. The CDR3 here is CASSLETGIIHPLHF. CDR3 sequence (DNA): TGTGCCAGCTCCCTTGAGACAGGGATAATTCACCCCCTCCACTTT.

The chain recombines TRBV7-9 with TRBJ2-7, with 10 bases fitting TRBD2. Losses at the gene ends were 5 bases for V and 2 bases for J; bases not matched to a gene: 6. Germline CDR1 reads SEHNR; CDR2 reads FQNEAQ (reference sequence). The CDR3 spans 15 residues. The CDR3 coding sequence is TGTGCCAGCAGCCCCATCAGCGGGAGGGCCTACGAGCAGTACTTC. Protein product: CASSPISGRAYEQYF.

The CDR3 spells CASSSTAGTGENSNQPQHF. CDR3 DNA sequence: TGTGCCAGCAGCTCCACGGCCGGGACAGGGGAAAATAGCAATCAGCCCCAGCATTTT. V is TRBV5-8 and J is TRBJ1-5; 10 bases line up with TRBD1. The CDR3 totals 19 residues. The trim removed 3 bases at V and 0 bases at J, leaving 12 bases unmatched. Looked up from germline, CDR1 is SGHTS and CDR2 is YDEGEE.

The V and J genes are TRBV25-1 and TRBJ2-2, with D possibly being TRBD1 (6 bases). Trimming took 1 base from V and 1 from J, leaving 10 bases between them. Looked up from germline, CDR1 is MGHDK and CDR2 is SYGVNS. The CDR3 totals 16 residues. The CDR3 here is CASSEWDIENTGELFF. The CDR3 DNA reads as TGTGCCAGCAGTGAATGGGACATCGAGAACACCGGGGAGCTGTTTTTT. Variable domain in full (rest from reference TRBV25-1 and TRBJ2-2): EADIYQTPRYLVIGTGKKITLECSQTMGHDKMYWYQQDPGMELHLIHYSYGVNSTEKGDLSSESTVSRIRTEHFPLTLESARPSHTSQYLCASSEWDIENTGELFFGEGSRLTVL.

The V and J genes are TRBV5-4 and TRBJ1-6; 7 bases map to TRBD1. CDR3 length: 17 amino acids. V lost 3 bases, J lost 7 bases, and 13 bases stayed unmatched. Germline V gene sequence: CDR1 SGHNT, CDR2 YYREEE (reference sequence). The CDR3 DNA follows: TGTGCCAGCAGCTCCCTTGGGACAGCCCCTGAGAATTCACCCCTCCACTTT. Its translation is CASSSLGTAPENSPLHF.

The chain recombines TRBV7-2 with TRBJ1-1; D possibly corresponds to TRBD1 (6 bases). The CDR3 spans 14 residues. Per the germline V gene, CDR1 is SGHTA and CDR2 is FQGNSA. Trimming cost V 4 bases and J 4 bases, with 13 bases left between them. Here the CDR3 DNA reads TGTGCCAGCAGCTCGAAGGGGGGGGTCACTGAAGCTTTCTTT. It encodes CASSSKGGVTEAFF.

The chain combines TRBV2 with TRBJ2-2, with 8 bases that match TRBD1. The CDR3 is made up of 16 amino acids. Losses at the gene ends were 5 bases for V and 2 bases for J; bases not matched to a gene: 7. Per the germline V gene, CDR1 is SNHLY and CDR2 is FYNNEI. The CDR3 region is CASSPDRVVNTGELFF. The CDR3, as DNA: TGTGCCAGCAGTCCGGACAGGGTCGTAAACACCGGGGAGCTGTTTTTT.

This chain joins TRBV4-2 and TRBJ2-1; D not certain. Germline V gives CDR1 LGHNA, CDR2 YNFKEQ. V lost 0 bases and J 8 bases, leaving 11 bases between the germline ends. This CDR3 contains 14 residues. This chain's CDR3 is CASSQDPGEDEQFF. For the CDR3, the DNA is TGTGCCAGCAGCCAAGATCCTGGGGAAGATGAGCAGTTCTTC.

The chain links TRBV10-3 to TRBJ1-2; 9 bases fit TRBD1. There are 14 residues in the CDR3. V lost 0 bases to trimming and J lost 8 bases; unmatched junction nucleotides: 4. Germline V gives CDR1 ENHRY, CDR2 SYGVKD. CDR3 sequence (DNA): TGTGCCATCAGTGAGTCGGGGACAGGGATAGGCTACACCTTC. This encodes CAISESGTGIGYTF.

The chain is built from TRBV18 and TRBJ1-4; perhaps TRBD1 as D (6 bases). From germline, CDR1 is KGHSH and CDR2 LQKENI. Trimming removed 6 bases from V and 7 bases from J, with 21 bases in between. The CDR3 has 16 amino acids. The CDR3, as DNA: TGTGCCAGCTCTAAAACCCTACAGGGTCGAGGTGAAAAACTGTTTTTT. Its translation: CASSKTLQGRGEKLFF.

The chain carries TRBV7-2 and TRBJ1-6, with a tentative D call TRBD1 (5 bases). V dropped 3 bases and J dropped 5 bases, with 8 bases sitting between them. Germline V CDR1 and CDR2: SGHTA, FQGNSA. The CDR3 extends over 14 amino acids. The CDR3 here is CASSFDSDNSPLHF. The CDR3 DNA is TGTGCCAGCAGCTTTGACAGCGATAATTCACCCCTCCACTTT.

The chain recombines TRBV27 with TRBJ2-3, with D maybe TRBD2 (5 bases). There are 16 residues in the CDR3. V lost 4 bases and J lost 0, with 14 bases in between. Germline V gene sequence: CDR1 MNHEY, CDR2 SMNVEV (reference sequence). The CDR3 sequence is CASSSSGTLSTDTQYF. The CDR3 DNA follows: TGTGCCAGCAGTTCGTCGGGAACACTTAGCACAGATACGCAGTATTTT.

As to this clone: This specimen includes other DNA sequences encoding the same CDR3. The chain combines TRBV19 with TRBJ1-5; D not resolved. Germline V gene data show CDR1 as LNHDA and CDR2 as SQIVND (reference sequence). The CDR3 runs 13 residues. The V and J ends lost 3 bases and 4 bases respectively, with 7 bases between them. CDR3 bases: TGTGCCAGTAGTATTGGAGGGAATCAGCCCCAGCATTTT. Translating gives CASSIGGNQPQHF.

V gene TRBV25-1 combines with J gene TRBJ2-3; possibly TRBD1 or TRBD2 for D (5 bases each). V was pared by 3 bases and J by 2 bases, with 9 bases between. Germline V gene data show CDR1 as MGHDK and CDR2 as SYGVNS. The CDR3 totals 14 residues. The CDR3 loop reads CASSESGTTDTQYF. CDR3 DNA sequence: TGTGCCAGCAGTGAGTCAGGGACCACAGATACGCAGTATTTT. The full variable domain, with the rest looked up from reference TRBV25-1 and TRBJ2-3, is EADIYQTPRYLVIGTGKKITLECSQTMGHDKMYWYQQDPGMELHLIHYSYGVNSTEKGDLSSESTVSRIRTEHFPLTLESARPSHTSQYLCASSESGTTDTQYFGPGTRLTVL.

The chain employs TRBV7-2 and TRBJ2-7; no definite D call. Germline CDR1 reads SGHTA; CDR2 reads FQGNSA. The ends were cut back, 5 bases at V and 2 bases at J, with 13 bases in the middle. The CDR3 extends over 14 amino acids. The CDR3 DNA is TGTGCCAGCAGCAGCTCCGGGCACACCTACGAGCAGTACTTC. This sequence encodes CASSSSGHTYEQYF.

This chain connects TRBV4-1 to TRBJ2-7, with 7 bases aligning to TRBD1. The germline CDR1 and CDR2 sequences are MGHRA and YSYEKL. V lost 1 base to trimming and J lost 6 bases; unmatched junction nucleotides: 9. CDR3 size: 15 residues. This CDR3 is CASSQVHRGSPEQYF. DNA for the CDR3: TGCGCCAGCAGCCAAGTTCACAGGGGATCTCCCGAGCAGTACTTC.

V and J are TRBV7-2 and TRBJ2-2, with 9 bases fitting TRBD1. This CDR3 has 16 residues. In germline, CDR1 is SGHTA, CDR2 FQGNSA. With V trimmed by 1 base and J by 5 bases, 5 bases remained unmatched. The CDR3 region has the DNA TGTGCCAGCAGCTTAGGGACAGGGGTTGGGACCGGGGAGCTGTTTTTT. Translated, it gives CASSLGTGVGTGELFF. Complete variable domain (other parts from reference TRBV7-2 and TRBJ2-2): GAGVSQSPSNKVTEKGKDVELRCDPISGHTALYWYRQSLGQGLEFLIYFQGNSAPDKSGLPSDRFSAERTGGSVSTLTIQRTQQEDSAVYLCASSLGTGVGTGELFFGEGSRLTVL.

This rearrangement joins TRBV30 to TRBJ2-1; TRBD1 agrees at 9 bases. Germline lookup yields CDR1 GTSNPN and CDR2 SVGIG (reference sequence). V was pared by 5 bases and J by 5 bases, with 1 base of the junction left unmatched. This CDR3 is 12 amino acids long. CDR3 coding DNA: TGTGCCTGGGGACAGGGGAACAATGAGCAGTTCTTC. Amino acids: CAWGQGNNEQFF.

This chain links TRBV10-3 with TRBJ1-1; D uncertain. Germline CDR1 ENHRY, CDR2 SYGVKD. The ends were cut back, 0 bases at V and 3 bases at J, with 17 bases in the middle. The length of the CDR3 is 17 residues. The CDR3 nucleotides read TGTGCCATCAGTGAGTCTTCGTATCGCGACGGGGACACTGAAGCTTTCTTT. Its translation: CAISESSYRDGDTEAFF.

Concerning this clone: The identical CDR3 is also encoded by other nucleotide sequences in the sample. The chain has TRBV19 and TRBJ2-5; D not resolved. CDR1 LNHDA and CDR2 SQIVND come from the germline V gene (reference sequence). This CDR3 spans 12 amino acids. The V end was cut by 6 bases, the J end by 1 base, with 6 bases between. The CDR3 coding sequence is TGTGCCAGTAGGGGCAGCCAAGAGACCCAGTACTTC. Protein: CASRGSQETQYF. The whole variable domain, filled in from reference TRBV19 and TRBJ2-5, reads DGGITQSPKYLFRKEGQNVTLSCEQNLNHDAMYWYRQDPGQGLRLIYYSQIVNDFQKGDIAEGYSVSREKKESFPLTVTSAQKNPTAFYLCASRGSQETQYFGPGTRLLVL.